The T cell receptor (beta chain) described here comes from a study of shared clonotypes between healthy human individuals (dated by TCRdb to 2019 to 2021). Looking at the study overall: The cohort comprised two women and a few men aged 18 to 49 years. For each donor, three plates each were used for CD4 naive and CD4 memory, two plates were used for CD8 naive, and one plate was used for CD8 memory. To estimate repertoire size and how much clonotype sharing occurs between individuals, the study deeply sequenced the blood TCR repertoires of 5 or 6 healthy adults. To increase sequencing depth and limit assay-specific biases, different laboratories used diverse techniques to prepare libraries and sequence TCR repertoires. Between about 0.94 and 8.9 billion PBMCs per donor were obtained by leukapheresis. Broad study findings and their caveats: Based on pairwise subsampling, the degree of clonotype sharing among donors was expected to be affected by sequencing depth. Only blood was sampled, and tissue TCR repertoires likely differ from those in blood. Across a handful of donors, around 5% of naive CD4, roughly 3.3% of naive CD8, approximately 2.5% of memory CD4, and around 0.4% of memory CD8 clonotypes were shared. Naive subsets generally had larger estimated clonotype richness than memory subsets. The small number of donors limited the genetic and exposure-history diversity represented. Incomplete sequencing was indicated by rarefaction of sorted-subset datasets, despite the large sequencing depth. Compared with non-shared clonotypes, the clonotypes found in all four sorted-subset donors had higher generation probabilities.

TCR CDR3 regions were amplified from genomic DNA by multiplex PCR using the deep immunoSEQ assay. Genomic DNA extracted from each cell subset was distributed evenly over all wells of several immunoSEQ 96-well plates, and each plate served as one replicate. Each replicate PCR for sorted subsets received 200 ng genomic DNA, equal to tens of thousands of T cell genomes. The purified libraries were quantified using a Qubit 3.0 fluorometer, sized with a Bioanalyzer 2100, and then quantified again using the KAPA Library Quantification kit. Every immunoSEQ 96-well plate was sequenced on a separate single-read 150-cycle Illumina NextSeq 550 flow cell. The paper's data handling went like this. The immunoSEQ output contained only junctional sequences without quality scores, so filtering could not match that applied to full-length reads. Sequences were annotated with PyIR, a Python wrapper for IgBLAST v1.9, and V/J genes and CDR3 were assigned using IMGT germline references. Any read was removed if the V/J assignment was weak (E-value above 1e-6), the CDR3 was missing, or the read contained stop codons, out-of-frame junctions, or ambiguous translated residues. A V3J clonotype was defined by an identical inferred V gene, J gene, and CDR3 amino acid sequence. Percentage overlap between repertoires was calculated by dividing the number of shared unique clonotypes by the size of the smaller repertoire. Repertoire richness was assessed with RTK rarefaction, the Chao1 estimator, and Recon v2.1 estimates of unobserved clonotypes. Generation probabilities were computed with OLGA for all TCRbeta clonotypes obtained by the gDNA method from four donors. Sourced from immuneACCESS, this table was stored by TCRdb with only in-frame sequences that have V and J called. A share of the clones is absent; for the studies checked, an unresolved V gene accounts for under half, and the remainder has no known explanation. That table gives V, J and clone size, and the DNA gave D and trimming. A total of roughly 660,000 clones appear in this sample, roughly 87% of them only once. Around a third of the sample is in the top ten clones.

In its sample, this clone was seen once. Its specific antigen is unknown. The sample holds no much larger clone one base away, and base qualities are not on file. CDR3 length: 13 amino acids, cysteine to phenylalanine. This entry keeps only the CDR3 DNA: 39 bases, framed from base 1. V is cut by 2 bases and J by 7 bases, and the space between the germline ends is 12 bases. From a lookup of the germline V gene, CDR1 and CDR2 are SGHRS and YFSETQ. The donors were healthy, HIV-negative adults with no recently reported acute infections or vaccinations. Every donor was a Caucasian adult living in Nashville, Tennessee, USA. CD8 memory samples were composed of magnetically selected CD45RO+ cells combined with CCR7-negative CD45RA+ effector memory (TemRA) cells. After blood collection by leukapheresis, PBMCs were isolated using Ficoll-Histopaque density gradient centrifugation and then cryopreserved in the vapor phase of liquid nitrogen. Analytical flow cytometry was used to check the purity and quantity of each magnetically sorted T cell population. Each sorted fraction had its genomic DNA isolated and then quantified by UV absorbance on a Nanodrop 2000c.

The specimen sequenced was memory CD8+ T cells from PBMCs. The cell subset or site label, as the study defines it: CD45RO+ cells pooled with CCR7-negative TemRA cells. This TCR was recovered from a man aged 18 to 30 in good health. Some clones in this sample may be carry-over from other donors' samples. The rearrangement joined TRBV5-1 to TRBJ2-5; no D gene can be assigned with confidence. The CDR3 in this case is CASSFDSPGTQYF. The nucleotides read TGCGCCAGCAGCTTCGACTCCCCCGGGACCCAGTACTTC.